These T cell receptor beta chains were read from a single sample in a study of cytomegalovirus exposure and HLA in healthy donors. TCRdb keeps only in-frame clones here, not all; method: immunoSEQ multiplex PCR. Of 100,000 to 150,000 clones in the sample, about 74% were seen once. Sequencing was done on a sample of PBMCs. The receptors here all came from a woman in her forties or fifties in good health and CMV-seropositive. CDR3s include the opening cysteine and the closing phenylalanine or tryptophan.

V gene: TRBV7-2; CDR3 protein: CASSLRQSGNTIYF
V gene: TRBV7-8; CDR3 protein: CASSLTGSRYGYTF
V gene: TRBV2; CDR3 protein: CASSPSGGIQYF
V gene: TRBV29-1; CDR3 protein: CSFTGKGVNQPQHF
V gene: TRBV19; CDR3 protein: CASRRQGRGNQPQHF
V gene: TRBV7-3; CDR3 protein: CASSQTNQETQYF
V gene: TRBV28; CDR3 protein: CASSGGQSNYGYTF
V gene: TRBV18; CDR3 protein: CASSLGLAGSNTQYF
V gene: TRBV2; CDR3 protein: CASTSQRGDTQYF
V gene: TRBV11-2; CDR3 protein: CASSLGDRAKETQYF
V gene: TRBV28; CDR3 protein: CASSLDSYGYTF
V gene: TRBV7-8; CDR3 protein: CASSSQRGYRGGTEAFF
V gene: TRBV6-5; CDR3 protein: CASSRRRGDQETQYF
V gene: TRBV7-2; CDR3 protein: CASSLAGGPTDTQYF
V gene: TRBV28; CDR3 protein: CASSLPGGYGYTF
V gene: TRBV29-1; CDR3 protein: CSVEDHAGSEKLFF
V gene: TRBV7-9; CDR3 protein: CSSRITGTANTGELFF
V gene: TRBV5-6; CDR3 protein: CASSLVGRGRGNEKLFF
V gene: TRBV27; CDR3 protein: CASSGQGFTYEQYF
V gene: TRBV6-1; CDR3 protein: CASSESLTRGRENIQYF
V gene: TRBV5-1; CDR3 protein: CASRRSGVGSSYEQYF
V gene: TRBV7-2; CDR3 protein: CASSFTGTGGYEQYF
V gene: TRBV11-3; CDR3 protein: CASSLDPDRANEKLFF
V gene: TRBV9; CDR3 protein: CASSVSGGHYNEQFF
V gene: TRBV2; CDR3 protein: CASSLQGVDPYGYTF
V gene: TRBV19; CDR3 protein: CASSIGSRLGNSPLHF
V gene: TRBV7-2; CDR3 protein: CASSSRLASYEQYF
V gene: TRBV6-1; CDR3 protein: CASLSGTSYEQYF
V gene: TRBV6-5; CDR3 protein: CASISSGYGYTF
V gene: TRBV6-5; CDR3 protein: CASRGLAGGQYEQYF
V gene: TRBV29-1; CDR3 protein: CSVALESPAGSPLHF
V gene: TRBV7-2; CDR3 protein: CASSSRSSYYGYTF
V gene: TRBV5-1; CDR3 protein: CASSLEAGVFYEQYF
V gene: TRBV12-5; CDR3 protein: CASGLQGGSYNEQFF
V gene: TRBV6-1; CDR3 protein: CASTPTRGSEEKLFF
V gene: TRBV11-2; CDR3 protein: CASSPTSGLNEQFF
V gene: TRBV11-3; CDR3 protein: CASSRQGGSNTGELFF
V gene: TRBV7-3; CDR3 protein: CASSVGQGATGELFF
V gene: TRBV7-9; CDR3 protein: CASSSENLKTGGRGYTF
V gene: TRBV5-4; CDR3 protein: CASNRQGAYEQYF
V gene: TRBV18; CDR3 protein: CASSPATGSYGYTF
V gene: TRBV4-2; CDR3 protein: CASSQDLAGLSYNEQFF